This T cell receptor (beta chain) was captured by sequencing in a study of blood T cell repertoires in COVID-19. Germline V gene sequence: CDR1 LNHDA, CDR2 SQIVND (reference sequence). The CDR3 length is 14 residues. With 1 base removed from V and 4 bases from J, the gap between germline ends came to 10 bases. The protocol was immunoSEQ multiplex PCR, while the TCRdb copy is restricted to in-frame clones and leaves out a portion. The sample carries some 120,000 clones, roughly nine tenths recorded once. It was during active infection that Seattle patients were enrolled and then longitudinally followed. A few counts support this clone.

The sequencing sample was made of peripheral blood. The rearrangement joins TRBV19 to TRBJ1-2; D gene ambiguous. This clonotype was sampled from a man in his sixties with COVID-19, enrolled during active disease. DNA for the CDR3: TGTGCCAGTAGTATAGGCCAGGAATTCTATGGCTACACCTTC. Protein sequence: CASSIGQEFYGYTF.